Below are 31 T cell receptor beta chains sequenced from a single sample in a study of OX40 agonist ivuxolimab in advanced cancers. Some clones are missing from TCRdb's copy, which holds only in-frame ones; the method was immunoSEQ multiplex PCR. Altogether 28,000 or so clones are present, more than 70% being singletons, with the ten largest covering about 37%. The specimen was CD4+ or CD8+ T cells sorted from blood, collected in a trial of the OX40 agonist ivuxolimab. The receptors here all came from an adult with an advanced solid tumor such as melanoma, head and neck, liver or kidney cancer.

The chain couples TRBV5-4 to TRBJ2-7; 9 bases map to TRBD1. The V and J ends lost 2 bases and 6 bases, in that order; junction bases with no gene match: 3. The CDR3 covers 13 residues. The germline gives CDR1 SGHNT, CDR2 YYREEE (reference sequence). In DNA form, the CDR3 reads TGTGCCAGCAGCTTAGGGACAGGGATCGAGCAGTACTTC. It specifies CASSLGTGIEQYF.

This chain connects TRBV19 to TRBJ1-6, with D possibly TRBD1 on 5 matching bases. The CDR3 consists of 14 residues. Per the germline V gene, CDR1 is LNHDA and CDR2 is SQIVND (reference sequence). V lost 9 bases and J 4 bases, leaving 13 bases between the germline ends. CDR3 amino acids: CASGGLVYNSPLHF. The DNA for the CDR3 is TGTGCCAGCGGGGGGTTGGTATATAATTCACCCCTCCACTTT.

V and J are TRBV18 and TRBJ2-3; perhaps TRBD1 as D (5 bases). Germline loops: CDR1 KGHSH, CDR2 LQKENI. The CDR3 is 13 residues long. Trimming pared 3 bases from V and 6 bases from J, leaving 10 bases between. Here the CDR3 reads CASSPTSGDTQYF. CDR3 coding DNA: TGTGCCAGCTCACCGACATCAGGGGATACGCAGTATTTT.

The V gene is TRBV7-3, the J gene TRBJ2-1, with 8 bases matching TRBD2. CDR1 is SGHTA and CDR2 is FQGTGA in the germline V gene. The ends lost 4 bases at V and 10 bases at J; junction bases unmatched: 6. The CDR3 sequence is 13 residues long. The DNA for the CDR3 is TGTGCCAGCAGCTCAAGCCTAGCGGGCGAGCAGTTCTTC. It is translated as CASSSSLAGEQFF. The complete variable domain, with remaining parts taken from reference TRBV7-3 and TRBJ2-1, reads GAGVSQTPSNKVTEKGKYVELRCDPISGHTALYWYRQSLGQGPEFLIYFQGTGAADDSGLPNDRFFAVRPEGSVSTLKIQRTERGDSAVYLCASSSSLAGEQFFGPGTRLTVL.

The chain employs TRBV9 and TRBJ1-1; TRBD1 might be the D (5 bases). This CDR3 has 13 amino acids. CDR1 is SGDLS, CDR2 YYNGEE, per germline. Trimming left V 2 bases short and J 5 bases short, with 10 bases between. The CDR3 is CASSVRAGTEAFF. In DNA, the CDR3 is TGTGCCAGCAGCGTTAGGGCAGGGACTGAAGCTTTCTTT.

The chain is built from TRBV7-9 and TRBJ2-2; perhaps D is TRBD1 or TRBD2 (5 bases each). This CDR3 has 17 residues. Trimming pared 7 bases from V and 1 base from J, leaving 19 bases between. Germline lookup yields CDR1 SEHNR and CDR2 FQNEAQ (reference sequence). The DNA of the CDR3 is TGTGCCAGCATCGGGGCCTCGGGACGGATGAACACCGGGGAGCTGTTTTTT. This gives the protein CASIGASGRMNTGELFF.

The V gene is TRBV28, the J gene TRBJ2-7; D gene ambiguous. V was shortened by 5 bases and J by 3 bases, with 5 bases between the two germline ends. Germline assignment: CDR1 MDHEN and CDR2 SYDVKM. The CDR3 sequence is 11 residues long. CDR3 coding DNA: TGTGCCAGCAGTGCTCACTACGAGCAGTACTTC. Its protein product is CASSAHYEQYF. Filled out from reference TRBV28 and TRBJ2-7, the complete variable domain reads DVKVTQSSRYLVKRTGEKVFLECVQDMDHENMFWYRQDPGLGLRLIYFSYDVKMKEKGDIPEGYSVSREKKERFSLILESASTNQTSMYLCASSAHYEQYFGPGTRLTVT.

The chain is built from TRBV6-6 and TRBJ2-7; 7 nucleotides line up with TRBD2. CDR3 length: 14 residues. V was pared by 2 bases and J by 5 bases, with 6 bases of the junction left unmatched. CDR1 is MNHNY and CDR2 is SVGAGI in the germline V gene (reference sequence). CDR3 amino acids: CASSYLSSGDEQYF. In DNA, the CDR3 is TGTGCCAGCAGTTACCTATCTAGCGGCGACGAGCAGTACTTC.

J is TRBJ2-1 and V is TRBV6-1, with 14 nucleotides matching TRBD2. The CDR3 contains 15 residues. Per the germline V gene, CDR1 is MNHNS and CDR2 is SASEGT. Germline trimming cut 4 bases from V and 8 bases from J; bases unmatched to any gene: 4. The CDR3 bases are TGTGCCAGCAGTGCCCCGACTAGCGGGAGGGATGAGCAGTTCTTC. This codes for CASSAPTSGRDEQFF.

The chain's CDR3 is CASSFYSTSGNTIYF. In nucleotides, the CDR3 is TGTGCCAGCAGCTTTTACAGCACCTCTGGAAACACCATATATTTT. This chain joins TRBV5-4 and TRBJ1-3; no clear D gene. CDR1 is SGHNT, CDR2 YYREEE, per germline (reference sequence). The CDR3 consists of 15 residues. V was trimmed by 2 bases and J by 0 bases, leaving 9 bases between them.

The rearrangement links TRBV4-1 to TRBJ2-7; TRBD1 matches 7 bases. The CDR3 extends over 14 amino acids. Germline CDR1 and CDR2: MGHRA and YSYEKL. The trim removed 3 bases at V and 3 bases at J, leaving 5 bases unmatched. In nucleotides, the CDR3 is TGCGCCAGCAGCCACAACAGGGGTGGCTACGAGCAGTACTTC. Protein sequence: CASSHNRGGYEQYF.

The chain is built from TRBV6-1 and TRBJ1-1; D possibly corresponds to TRBD1 (6 bases). Trimming shortened V by 3 bases and J by 1 base, and 9 bases separated the two germline ends. Germline lookup yields CDR1 MNHNS and CDR2 SASEGT. The length of the CDR3 is 14 residues. As DNA, the CDR3 is TGTGCCAGCAGTGACAGGGGACCGAACACTGAAGCTTTCTTT. As protein: CASSDRGPNTEAFF.

The chain has TRBV7-6 and TRBJ2-7; D remains unclear. Germline loops: CDR1 SGHVS, CDR2 FNYEAQ. V was clipped by 4 bases and J by 6 bases, with 7 bases between them. This CDR3 is 11 amino acids long. CDR3 protein: CASSSGSEQYF. The DNA of the CDR3 is TGTGCCAGCAGCTCTGGAAGCGAGCAGTACTTC.

A remark on this clone: At one end the junction does not follow the germline gene, possibly because of a read error. This chain uses TRBV29-1 with TRBJ2-1; possible D gene TRBD2, 5 bases. The germline V gene has CDR1 SQVTM and CDR2 ANQGSEA. This CDR3 is built from 13 residues. In DNA, the CDR3 is TGCAGCGTTGAAGGGACTTCCTCCAATGAGCAGTTCTTC. Amino acids: CSVEGTSSNEQFF.

The chain combines TRBV9 with TRBJ2-7; TRBD2 might be the D (5 bases). The germline V and J ends were trimmed by 0 bases and 1 base, with 11 bases remaining between them. The CDR3 is 15 amino acids. The germline gives CDR1 SGDLS, CDR2 YYNGEE. The CDR3 DNA follows: TGTGCCAGCAGCGTAGCTCCCGGGATATCCTACGAGCAGTACTTC. Translated: CASSVAPGISYEQYF.

The chain links TRBV6-5 to TRBJ1-2; D gene unclear. Germline CDR1 reads MNHEY; CDR2 reads SVGAGI. Trimming took 5 bases from V and 3 from J, leaving 10 bases between them. The CDR3 loop spans 13 amino acids. In DNA, the CDR3 is TGTGCCAGCAGTGGGGTCGGCGACTATGGCTACACCTTC. Protein: CASSGVGDYGYTF.

The genes are TRBV4-2 and TRBJ2-5, with D maybe TRBD2 (7 bases). CDR1 LGHNA and CDR2 YNFKEQ come from the germline V gene. The V end was cut by 0 bases, the J end by 6 bases, with 14 bases between. The CDR3 covers 15 residues. The CDR3 DNA reads TGTGCCAGCAGCCAAGATAGGGGCGGGGGCAAGACCCAGTACTTC. It yields the protein CASSQDRGGGKTQYF.

This sequence joins TRBV5-8 and TRBJ1-5; perhaps TRBD1 as D (5 bases). This CDR3 spans 16 amino acids. V gave up 0 bases and J gave up 0 bases, with 10 bases separating them. The germline V gene has CDR1 SGHTS and CDR2 YDEGEE. The CDR3 here is CASSLGTLNSNQPQHF. The CDR3 DNA follows: TGTGCCAGCAGCTTGGGGACACTTAATAGCAATCAGCCCCAGCATTTT.

V and J are TRBV11-3 and TRBJ2-7; D possibly corresponds to TRBD2 (6 bases). Trimming took 3 bases from V and 8 from J, leaving 17 bases between them. CDR1 SGHNT and CDR2 YENEEA come from the germline V gene. CDR3 length: 14 residues. CDR3 protein: CASSFSPDGGKQYF. The CDR3 DNA is TGTGCCAGCAGCTTCTCCCCGGACGGGGGAAAGCAGTACTTC. Full variable domain (outside the CDR3, taken from reference TRBV11-3 and TRBJ2-7): EAGVVQSPRYKIIEKKQPVAFWCNPISGHNTLYWYLQNLGQGPELLIRYENEEAVDDSQLPKDRFSAERLKGVDSTLKIQPAELGDSAVYLCASSFSPDGGKQYFGPGTRLTVT.

The J gene is TRBJ2-1, the V gene TRBV25-1, with TRBD1 as a possible D gene (5 bases). CDR1 MGHDK and CDR2 SYGVNS come from the germline V gene. V gave up 5 bases and J gave up 7 bases, with 15 bases separating them. The CDR3 totals 14 residues. Here the CDR3 DNA reads TGTGCCAGCAGTCCCCACCAGGGTACGAATGAGCAGTTCTTC. It specifies CASSPHQGTNEQFF.

V and J are TRBV6-5 and TRBJ2-1, with D perhaps TRBD1 (6 bases). The CDR3 spans 11 residues. With 5 bases removed from V and 10 bases from J, the gap between germline ends came to 9 bases. The germline gives CDR1 MNHEY, CDR2 SVGAGI. CDR3 nucleotide sequence: TGTGCCAGCAGTGGAGACAGGGAGCAGTTCTTC. As protein: CASSGDREQFF.

This chain joins TRBV20-1 and TRBJ2-7, with D unresolved. Germline V gene data show CDR1 as DFQATT and CDR2 as SNEGSKA (reference sequence). V gave up 5 bases and J gave up 4 bases, with 9 bases separating them. CDR3 length: 11 amino acids. The CDR3 sequence is CSAPWGYEQYF. Written as DNA, the CDR3 is TGCAGTGCTCCTTGGGGTTACGAGCAGTACTTC.

The rearrangement joins TRBV9 to TRBJ2-1; 10 nucleotides match TRBD2. The CDR3 length is 15 residues. The junction had 7 bases not matched to a gene; V was cut back by 9 bases and J by 1 base. Germline V CDR1 and CDR2: SGDLS, YYNGEE. The chain's CDR3 is CATSSGGQSYNEQFF. The CDR3 DNA reads TGTGCCACCTCTAGCGGGGGCCAGTCCTACAATGAGCAGTTCTTC.

This clone was seen ten or more times. The gene calls are TRBV6-6 and TRBJ1-1; D unclear. The germline CDR1 and CDR2 sequences are MNHNY and SVGAGI (reference sequence). Between the trimmed V and J ends, which lost 0 bases and 6 bases, there was a span of 8 bases. The CDR3 is 13 amino acids. The CDR3 DNA sequence: TGTGCCAGCAGTTACTCGTCATCCGCTGAAGCTTTCTTT. Translated: CASSYSSSAEAFF.

V usage is TRBV9 and J usage is TRBJ2-1; 7 bases agree with TRBD2. From germline, CDR1 is SGDLS and CDR2 YYNGEE. The V segment lost 0 bases and the J segment 9 bases; nucleotides outside the gene matches: 3. The CDR3 is 13 amino acids. This chain's CDR3 is CASSVATGGEQFF. CDR3 bases: TGTGCCAGCAGCGTAGCTACGGGGGGTGAGCAGTTCTTC.

This clone was seen more than once but under ten times. This chain joins TRBV4-1 and TRBJ1-6; possible D gene TRBD1, 5 bases. Between the trimmed V and J ends, which lost 1 base and 10 bases, there was a span of 14 bases. Germline V gene sequence: CDR1 MGHRA, CDR2 YSYEKL. The CDR3 runs to 15 residues. The CDR3 nucleotides read TGCGCCAGCAGCCAAGCTATGAGGGACTTCTCACCCCTCCACTTT. This encodes CASSQAMRDFSPLHF.

The chain joins TRBV4-1 to TRBJ2-3; 7 bases line up with TRBD1. This CDR3 has 14 amino acids. In germline, CDR1 is MGHRA, CDR2 YSYEKL. V trimming: 1 base; J trimming: 6 bases; junction bases outside the gene matches: 4. CDR3 coding DNA: TGCGCCAGCAGCCAAGGCCCCAGGGGGGATACGCAGTATTTT. It translates to CASSQGPRGDTQYF.

The J gene is TRBJ1-2, the V gene TRBV7-9; D gene ambiguous. V dropped 3 bases and J dropped 6 bases, with 11 bases sitting between them. The germline CDR1 and CDR2 sequences are SEHNR and FQNEAQ (reference sequence). The CDR3 runs 13 residues. The DNA of the CDR3 is TGTGCCAGCAGCTTTCCCTCGGGAGATGGCTACACCTTC. Protein product: CASSFPSGDGYTF. The full variable domain, rest sourced from reference TRBV7-9 and TRBJ1-2, is DTGVSQNPRHKITKRGQNVTFRCDPISEHNRLYWYRQTLGQGPEFLTYFQNEAQLEKSRLLSDRFSAERPKGSFSTLEIQRTEQGDSAMYLCASSFPSGDGYTFGSGTRLTVV.

The chain joins TRBV5-1 to TRBJ1-6; D is ambiguous. Germline V gene data show CDR1 as SGHRS and CDR2 as YFSETQ. Trimming shortened V by 0 bases and J by 10 bases, and 14 bases separated the two germline ends. The CDR3 loop spans 15 amino acids. CDR3 in amino acids: CASSLVTGKGSPLHF. CDR3 sequence (DNA): TGCGCCAGCAGCTTGGTCACGGGAAAGGGCTCACCCCTCCACTTT.

The chain carries TRBV27 and TRBJ1-5; D gene uncertain. Germline assignment: CDR1 MNHEY and CDR2 SMNVEV (reference sequence). V lost 5 bases to trimming and J lost 0 bases, with 5 bases between them. This CDR3 is 13 amino acids long. CDR3 DNA sequence: TGTGCCAGCAGTACCTATAGCAATCAGCCCCAGCATTTT. Residues: CASSTYSNQPQHF.

The CDR3 nucleotides are TGTGCCAGCAGCTTGGGGGACTCGGGCACAGATACGCAGTATTTT. This sequence encodes CASSLGDSGTDTQYF. This chain links TRBV5-8 with TRBJ2-3; a possible D gene is TRBD2 (6 bases). The V gene's germline CDR1 is SGHTS and CDR2 YDEGEE. The CDR3 consists of 15 residues. Trimming removed 0 bases at V and 1 base at J, with 9 bases between. Full variable domain (rest looked up from reference TRBV5-8 and TRBJ2-3): EAGVTQSPTHLIKTRGQQATLRCSPISGHTSVYWYQQALGLGLQFLLWYDEGEERNRGNFPPRFSGRQFPNYSSELNVNALELEDSALYLCASSLGDSGTDTQYFGPGTRLTVL.